This TCR beta chain emerged from a study of blood T cell repertoires in COVID-19. Germline CDR1 is LGHDT and CDR2 is YNNKEL (reference sequence). CDR3 length: 14 residues. V gave up 4 bases and J gave up 1 base, with 10 bases separating them. The study assigned cohorts using participant-reported clinical history. In the study's own analysis: Amplification of reference gene primers provided the estimated nucleated cell counts. Method: immunoSEQ multiplex PCR; TCRdb's copy keeps in-frame clones and lacks some. That table supplies the V and J calls and clone size; D and trimming were determined from the DNA. The data contain roughly 360,000 clones, more than 75% of them singletons.

The receptor's source is a man aged 25-45 years who had recovered from COVID-19. Material: PBMCs or T cells enriched from blood (not recorded which). The rearrangement links TRBV3-1 (or the pseudogene TRBV3-2) to TRBJ1-2; tentative D call: TRBD1 (5 bases). CDR3 loop: CASSLLGVNYGYTF. CDR3 DNA: TGTGCCAGCAGCCTCTTAGGGGTTAACTATGGCTACACCTTC.